The 18 T cell receptor beta chains in this list originate from one sample, sequenced in a study of blood T cell repertoires in COVID-19. Produced via immunoSEQ multiplex PCR; TCRdb's table is partial and in-frame only. The table has about 210,000 clones, 80% to 90% seen once. Sequencing was carried out using PBMCs or T cells enriched from blood (not recorded which). The source of these receptors is a man under 40 in a cohort exposed to, infected with or recovered from COVID-19 (not recorded which).

J is TRBJ2-1 and V is TRBV9; possible D gene TRBD2, 6 bases. The CDR3 is made up of 15 amino acids. Germline V gene data show CDR1 as SGDLS and CDR2 as YYNGEE. The V and J ends lost 0 bases and 1 base respectively, with 8 bases between them. The DNA of the CDR3 is TGTGCCAGCAGCGTAGCCGCGGGATCCTACAATGAGCAGTTCTTC. The encoded protein is CASSVAAGSYNEQFF.

The CDR3 DNA reads TGTGCCAGCAGCGTAGCTAACAGTCAGTATGGCTACACCTTC. This encodes CASSVANSQYGYTF. V usage is TRBV9 and J usage is TRBJ1-2; D not resolved. The CDR3 consists of 14 residues. V was cut by 0 bases and J by 5 bases, with 11 bases left in between. CDR1 is SGDLS and CDR2 is YYNGEE in the germline V gene.

This clone was recorded a few times. The rearrangement joins TRBV27 to TRBJ2-7; 10 nucleotides line up with TRBD2. The CDR3 sequence is 16 residues long. V dropped 2 bases and J dropped 6; count of bases not matched to a gene: 10. CDR1 is MNHEY and CDR2 is SMNVEV in the germline V gene (reference sequence). The CDR3 DNA reads as TGTGCCAGCAGTTTAAAAAGCGGGAGGGGGAAAGGCGAGCAGTACTTC. Protein: CASSLKSGRGKGEQYF.

J is TRBJ2-7 and V is TRBV12-3 or TRBV12-4, with a possible D match to TRBD2 (5 bases). The V end was cut by 5 bases, the J end by 4 bases, with 12 bases between. The CDR3 has 13 residues. The CDR3 region is CASSKRTEYEQYF. The CDR3 nucleotides are TGTGCCAGCAGTAAACGGACTGAGTACGAGCAGTACTTC.

The rearrangement uses TRBV25-1 and TRBJ1-1, with D maybe TRBD1 (6 bases). The germline CDR1 and CDR2 sequences are MGHDK and SYGVNS. CDR3 length: 15 residues. Trimming left V 0 bases short and J 3 bases short, with 11 bases between. In DNA, the CDR3 is TGTGCCAGCAGTGAATATTGGGGGCTGGACACTGAAGCTTTCTTT. This gives the protein CASSEYWGLDTEAFF.

This clone was found once. The chain couples TRBV5-8 to TRBJ2-1, with 11 nucleotides matching TRBD2. Germline V CDR1 and CDR2: SGHTS, YDEGEE. The CDR3 sequence is 18 residues long. The ends lost 3 bases at V and 0 bases at J; junction bases unmatched: 8. The CDR3 DNA sequence: TGTGCCAGCAGCTATCTCGGGACTAGCGGATTCTCCTACAATGAGCAGTTCTTC. As protein: CASSYLGTSGFSYNEQFF.

The chain links TRBV28 to TRBJ2-1, with D possibly TRBD2 on 7 matching bases. Germline CDR1 MDHEN, CDR2 SYDVKM. Trimming pared 3 bases from V and 9 bases from J, leaving 15 bases between. The CDR3 has 14 amino acids. For the CDR3, the DNA is TGTGCCAGCAGTTTGGGGGCGGGAGCAGGTGAGCAGTTCTTC. This gives the protein CASSLGAGAGEQFF.

CDR3: CASSQKGISLGTTNEKLFF. The CDR3 DNA reads TGTGCCAGCAGCCAAAAGGGGATTTCTTTGGGGACAACTAATGAAAAACTGTTTTTT. The chain recombines TRBV14 with TRBJ1-4, with a weak D call TRBD1 (5 bases). In germline, CDR1 is SGHDN, CDR2 FVKESK. The CDR3 is 19 residues long. Trimming took 2 bases from V and 0 from J, leaving 19 bases between them.

The chain couples TRBV11-2 to TRBJ1-2; no reliable D call. CDR3 length: 13 residues. The V end lost 5 bases, the J end lost 4 bases, and 11 bases lay between the germline ends. The germline CDR1 and CDR2 sequences are SGHAT and FQNNGV. The CDR3 sequence: CASSPADGYGYTF. The DNA of the CDR3 is TGTGCCAGCAGCCCCGCAGATGGCTATGGCTACACCTTC.

The chain uses TRBV10-3 and TRBJ2-7; 10 nucleotides line up with TRBD1. Germline-derived CDR1 and CDR2 are ENHRY and SYGVKD. The V gene end was trimmed by 4 bases and the J gene end by 1 base; junction bases not matched to a gene: 10. This CDR3 has 17 amino acids. The CDR3: CAISGGQGKRGSYEQYF. The CDR3 DNA reads as TGTGCCATCAGTGGGGGACAGGGGAAAAGGGGTTCCTACGAGCAGTACTTC.

This clone was counted once. The chain carries TRBV13 and TRBJ2-7; 11 bases map to TRBD1. The CDR3 has 15 residues. V dropped 5 bases and J dropped 2; count of bases not matched to a gene: 5. Germline V gives CDR1 PRHDT, CDR2 FYEKMQ (reference sequence). DNA for the CDR3: TGTGCCAGCAGCCCACCGGACAGGGGGCCCTACGAGCAGTACTTC. It codes for CASSPPDRGPYEQYF. The full variable domain, with the rest looked up from reference TRBV13 and TRBJ2-7, is AAGVIQSPRHLIKEKRETATLKCYPIPRHDTVYWYQQGPGQDPQFLISFYEKMQSDKGSIPDRFSAQQFSDYHSELNMSSLELGDSALYFCASSPPDRGPYEQYFGPGTRLTVT.

The J gene is TRBJ2-7, the V gene TRBV28; TRBD1 matches at 8 bases. The CDR3 consists of 16 residues. The V gene end was trimmed by 5 bases and the J gene end by 0 bases; junction bases not matched to a gene: 9. From germline, CDR1 is MDHEN and CDR2 SYDVKM. The CDR3 DNA is TGTGCCAGCAGTCCTGCCCCAGGGGGCAGCTCCTACGAGCAGTACTTC. Its protein is CASSPAPGGSSYEQYF.

The chain recombines TRBV6-5 with TRBJ1-2, with D tentatively TRBD1 (6 bases). Germline-derived CDR1 and CDR2 are MNHEY and SVGAGI. V was shortened by 7 bases and J by 8 bases, with 17 bases between the two germline ends. The CDR3 has 13 residues. CDR3 bases: TGTGCCAGCACAGCCTCGGGACAACGGGGCTACACCTTC. Translated, it gives CASTASGQRGYTF.

V gene TRBV7-9 combines with J gene TRBJ2-7, with TRBD1 matching over 7 bases. Germline-derived CDR1 and CDR2 are SEHNR and FQNEAQ (reference sequence). J lost 6 bases, V lost 6 bases, and 8 bases had no gene match. The CDR3 runs to 13 residues. The CDR3 here is CASRSDREREQYF. In DNA, the CDR3 is TGTGCCAGCAGATCCGACAGGGAGCGCGAGCAGTACTTC.

The chain has TRBV7-9 and TRBJ2-7; the match to TRBD2 covers 11 bases. V shed 4 bases, J shed 7 bases, and the junction held 12 bases outside the gene matches. CDR1 and CDR2 (germline): SEHNR, FQNEAQ (reference sequence). The CDR3 runs to 16 residues. CDR3 region: CASSSRSGRVRGEQYF. CDR3 sequence (DNA): TGTGCCAGCAGCTCACGTAGCGGGAGGGTTAGGGGGGAGCAGTACTTC.

In DNA, the CDR3 is TGTGCCAGCAGTCCACTCGAACCCCAGCATTTT. It translates to CASSPLEPQHF. The rearrangement links TRBV6-5 to TRBJ1-5; D is unclear. This CDR3 is 11 amino acids long. Trimming cost V 5 bases and J 10 bases, with 9 bases left between them. Germline V CDR1 and CDR2: MNHEY, SVGAGI.

This chain connects TRBV28 to TRBJ2-1, with D unresolved. This CDR3 spans 12 amino acids. Germline V gene data show CDR1 as MDHEN and CDR2 as SYDVKM. Trimming cost V 5 bases and J 9 bases, with 11 bases left between them. The CDR3, as DNA: TGTGCCAGCAGTCCTCTAGTGGGTGAGCAGTTCTTC. This encodes CASSPLVGEQFF. Combining the CDR3 with reference TRBV28 and TRBJ2-1 gives the whole variable domain DVKVTQSSRYLVKRTGEKVFLECVQDMDHENMFWYRQDPGLGLRLIYFSYDVKMKEKGDIPEGYSVSREKKERFSLILESASTNQTSMYLCASSPLVGEQFFGPGTRLTVL.

The gene calls are TRBV4-1 and TRBJ1-5; D not certain. CDR1 is MGHRA and CDR2 is YSYEKL in the germline V gene. Trimming took 5 bases from V and 7 from J, leaving 18 bases between them. This CDR3 is 15 amino acids long. CDR3 in amino acids: CASSDMKDGGQPQHF. Written as DNA, the CDR3 is TGCGCCAGCAGCGATATGAAGGACGGAGGACAGCCCCAGCATTTT.